A single T cell receptor beta chain is shown here with its context. Its antigen is unknown. Since no conserved phenylalanine or tryptophan closes the CDR3, a read error is the likely cause. The data are from a study of molecular identifiers for immune sequencing clone quantification. Study overall: Replicate RNA from around 20,000 or 100,000 naive CD8 T cells formed five aliquots; four were sequenced. The study, taken as a whole, reports: Barcode collisions between identical TCR molecules could shrink estimates of highly expanded clone sizes.

A single record per CDR3 protein comes from TCRdb applying MiXCR to the PCR reads. There are more than 70,000 distinct CDR3 sequences in the sample; roughly 21% occur only once, and around 1.1% lies in the top ten. The source is a human donor in good health. Some libraries in this study had Jurkat cell RNA spiked in. Sequenced: naive CD8+ T cells from blood, with Jurkat cell RNA spiked in. The subset was: FACS-sorted CD8+CD4-CCR7+CD45RA+ naive T cells.

CDR3: CASGLGGMGGGLNTEAFS. The CDR3 DNA reads as TGTGCTAGTGGTTTGGGGGGTATGGGCGGGGGATTGAACACTGAAGCTTTCTCT. The rearrangement links TRBV12-5 to TRBJ1-1, with a possible D match to TRBD1 (5 bases). Trimming shortened V by 1 base and J by 0 bases, and 18 bases separated the two germline ends. Germline loops: CDR1 LGHNT, CDR2 FRNRAP. This CDR3 is 18 amino acids long.